This is a list of T cell receptor beta chains from one sample in a study of blood T cell repertoires in COVID-19. Only in-frame clones appear in the TCRdb table, and some are missing; sequencing was by immunoSEQ multiplex PCR. Here the sample spans 300,000 or so clones, about nine tenths being singletons. Sequenced input: PBMCs or T cells enriched from blood (not recorded which). The source is a woman under 30 who had recovered from COVID-19. CDR3s include the opening cysteine and the closing phenylalanine or tryptophan. Each record gives: V gene, clone size, D gene, J gene, CDR3 length, CDR3 protein, CDR3 DNA. A D gene is named only where the DNA matches it firmly. Expanded clones get a size class; other rows say once, few or many, or leave the size out.

TRBV30	-	TRBD1	TRBJ1-1	15	CAWSVPGQMNTEAFF	TGTGCCTGGAGTGTCCCGGGACAGATGAACACTGAAGCTTTCTTT
TRBV14	-	-	TRBJ1-2	12	CASSPGPRGYTF	TGTGCCAGCAGCCCTGGGCCCCGGGGCTACACCTTC
TRBV10-1	many	-	TRBJ2-1	14	CASSESRDGGEQFF	TGCGCCAGCAGTGAGTCGCGGGATGGAGGTGAGCAGTTCTTC
TRBV11-2	-	-	TRBJ1-1	12	CASSLPNTEAFF	TGTGCCAGCAGCTTACCTAACACTGAAGCTTTCTTT
TRBV2	-	TRBD1	TRBJ1-4	14	CASRSGTGNEKLFF	TGTGCCAGCAGGAGCGGGACAGGGAATGAAAAACTGTTTTTT
TRBV11-2	once	-	TRBJ1-6	14	CASSFRRDNSPLHF	TGTGCCAGCAGCTTCCGACGGGATAATTCACCCCTCCACTTT
TRBV5-1	once	TRBD1	TRBJ2-7	16	CASSLGGQGVPYEQYF	TGCGCCAGCAGCTTGGGGGGACAGGGGGTCCCCTACGAGCAGTACTTC
TRBV5-1	-	TRBD1	TRBJ1-1	13	CASMGQVDTEAFF	TGCGCCAGCATGGGACAGGTGGACACTGAAGCTTTCTTT
TRBV19	-	-	TRBJ1-2	15	CASSRRRTESYGYTF	TGTGCCAGTAGTCGGAGGCGGACAGAAAGTTATGGCTACACCTTC
TRBV7-8	-	-	TRBJ1-1	14	CASSLAEGFTEAFF	TGTGCCAGCAGCTTAGCGGAGGGTTTCACTGAAGCTTTCTTT
TRBV30	-	-	TRBJ1-2	11	CAWGQGAGRTF	-